Following are 26 T cell receptor beta chains from one sample sequenced in a study of blood T cell repertoires in COVID-19. Sequencing was performed with immunoSEQ multiplex PCR; in TCRdb, only in-frame clones are kept and a portion is missing. The repertoire holds 100,000 to 150,000 clones, with about four fifths as singletons. Material for sequencing was PBMCs or T cells enriched from blood (not recorded which). The receptors derive from a woman in her thirties who had recovered from COVID-19.

This clone turned up a few times. This chain uses TRBV28 with TRBJ2-4; 8 bases map to TRBD2. V shed 3 bases and J 4 bases; nucleotides not matched to a gene: 11. The CDR3 spans 17 residues. Germline V gives CDR1 MDHEN, CDR2 SYDVKM. CDR3 nucleotides: TGTGCCAGCAGTTTCCTGGGCGGGGGGCGGACTAAAAACATTCAGTACTTC. Translation gives CASSFLGGGRTKNIQYF. Full variable domain (outside the CDR3, taken from reference TRBV28 and TRBJ2-4): DVKVTQSSRYLVKRTGEKVFLECVQDMDHENMFWYRQDPGLGLRLIYFSYDVKMKEKGDIPEGYSVSREKKERFSLILESASTNQTSMYLCASSFLGGGRTKNIQYFGAGTRLSVL.

This clone was found once. The rearrangement joins TRBV27 to TRBJ2-5; 12 bases map to TRBD2. The length of the CDR3 is 17 residues. CDR1 and CDR2 (germline): MNHEY, SMNVEV (reference sequence). J lost 5 bases, V lost 4 bases, and 11 bases had no gene match. The DNA for the CDR3 is TGTGCCAGCAGTTCGATATCGGCTAGCGGGAGGGGTGAGACCCAGTACTTC. Its translation: CASSSISASGRGETQYF.

The chain is built from TRBV7-9 and TRBJ2-2; D perhaps matches TRBD1 (6 bases). Looked up from germline, CDR1 is SEHNR and CDR2 is FQNEAQ (reference sequence). V lost 6 bases and J lost 4, with 12 bases in between. The CDR3 consists of 14 residues. CDR3 protein: CASSSRQATGELFF. In DNA form, the CDR3 reads TGTGCCAGCAGTTCCAGACAGGCCACCGGGGAGCTGTTTTTT.

This sequence joins TRBV5-8 and TRBJ1-5; D is ambiguous. The germline V gene has CDR1 SGHTS and CDR2 YDEGEE. The V gene lost 2 bases and the J gene lost 4 bases, with 7 bases spanning the gap. This CDR3 comprises 13 residues. The CDR3 loop is CASSLWENQPQHF. The DNA for the CDR3 is TGTGCCAGCAGCTTATGGGAGAATCAGCCCCAGCATTTT.

This clone was seen once. The chain combines TRBV18 with TRBJ1-2, with 8 bases that match TRBD1. The V and J ends lost 6 bases and 0 bases, in that order; junction bases with no gene match: 9. The CDR3 contains 16 residues. Germline CDR1 KGHSH, CDR2 LQKENI. CDR3 sequence (DNA): TGTGCCAGCTCGATGACAGGGGATGGAGCTAACTATGGCTACACCTTC. Amino acid sequence: CASSMTGDGANYGYTF.

V usage is TRBV6-5 and J usage is TRBJ2-6; no clear D gene. The ends were cut back, 0 bases at V and 4 bases at J, with 10 bases in the middle. Germline V CDR1 and CDR2: MNHEY, SVGAGI. The CDR3 length is 16 residues. The CDR3 loop is CASSYSRVRGANVLTF. The CDR3 DNA reads TGTGCCAGCAGTTACTCTCGGGTTCGCGGGGCCAACGTCCTGACTTTC.

V usage is TRBV28 and J usage is TRBJ1-2; possible D gene TRBD1, 6 bases. Germline CDR1 is MDHEN and CDR2 is SYDVKM. The CDR3 loop spans 14 amino acids. Trimming pared 10 bases from V and 7 bases from J, leaving 22 bases between. The CDR3 protein is CATRTEVPIFGYTF. The CDR3 DNA sequence: TGTGCCACACGGACAGAAGTTCCCATTTTTGGCTACACCTTC.

This clone was detected many times. The J gene is TRBJ1-2, the V gene TRBV10-3; 7 bases are a match to TRBD1. The CDR3 is 12 amino acids. Germline loops: CDR1 ENHRY, CDR2 SYGVKD. Unmatched junction bases numbered 4, after V lost 9 bases and J lost 3 bases. The CDR3 DNA reads TGTGCCATTGCCGGGACAGACTATGGCTACACCTTC. Protein product: CAIAGTDYGYTF.

The chain carries TRBV9 and TRBJ1-3, with TRBD1 matching over 7 bases. CDR1 is SGDLS, CDR2 YYNGEE, per germline. The CDR3 has 15 amino acids. The trim removed 1 base at V and 2 bases at J, leaving 3 bases unmatched. CDR3 nucleotides: TGTGCCAGCAGCGTATCGCAGGGGGCTGGAAACACCATATATTTT. Encoded protein: CASSVSQGAGNTIYF.

The chain carries TRBV5-1 and TRBJ2-5; 9 positions agree with TRBD1. Germline CDR1 and CDR2: SGHRS and YFSETQ. The trim removed 3 bases at V and 5 bases at J, leaving 2 bases unmatched. This CDR3 is 13 amino acids long. This chain's CDR3 is CASSSGTGETQYF. DNA of the CDR3: TGCGCCAGCAGCTCGGGGACAGGGGAGACCCAGTACTTC.

This clone was counted only a few times. The gene calls are TRBV27 and TRBJ1-2; 8 bases are shared with TRBD1. The CDR3 totals 15 residues. J gave up 7 bases and V 5 bases, and 12 bases lay outside the gene matches. The germline V gene has CDR1 MNHEY and CDR2 SMNVEV (reference sequence). The CDR3 nucleotides read TGTGCCAGCAGTCCCGCCCCGCAGGGGGCAGGTGGCTACACCTTC. Its translation: CASSPAPQGAGGYTF.

The rearrangement joins TRBV5-1 to TRBJ2-1; 7 nucleotides agree with TRBD2. This CDR3 comprises 14 residues. Looked up from germline, CDR1 is SGHRS and CDR2 is YFSETQ. After removal of 0 bases from V and 3 bases from J, the junction contained 0 bases not matched to a gene. The CDR3 nucleotides read TGCGCCAGCAGCTTGGGGGACTACTACAATGAGCAGTTCTTC. Its translation is CASSLGDYYNEQFF.

V is TRBV30 and J is TRBJ1-5; D is perhaps TRBD1 (5 bases). The CDR3 has 16 residues. The V and J ends lost 2 bases and 3 bases respectively, with 17 bases between them. Germline V gene sequence: CDR1 GTSNPN, CDR2 SVGIG (reference sequence). The CDR3 DNA reads TGTGCCTGGAGTAAAGGGACTCCGAGGGCCAATCAGCCCCAGCATTTT. This codes for CAWSKGTPRANQPQHF.

This sequence joins TRBV18 and TRBJ2-5; D might be TRBD1 (7 bases). The CDR3 covers 15 residues. Germline CDR1 KGHSH, CDR2 LQKENI. Trimming left V 3 bases short and J 4 bases short, with 15 bases between. The CDR3 DNA reads as TGTGCCAGCTCACCGGGCCAGGGGGGTTTAGAGACCCAGTACTTC. It specifies CASSPGQGGLETQYF.

The gene calls are TRBV5-5 and TRBJ2-1, with TRBD1 matching over 11 bases. With V trimmed by 3 bases and J by 9 bases, 8 bases remained unmatched. The germline V gene encodes CDR1 SGHKS and CDR2 YYEKEE (reference sequence). The CDR3 totals 15 residues. The CDR3 loop reads CASSWGQGVIGEQFF. CDR3 nucleotides: TGTGCCAGCAGCTGGGGACAGGGGGTAATAGGTGAGCAGTTCTTC.

The V and J genes are TRBV6-5 and TRBJ2-7; maybe TRBD2 (6 bases). The CDR3 sequence is 14 residues long. Germline CDR1 and CDR2: MNHEY and SVGAGI. Deletions cut 5 bases from V and 2 bases from J, with 13 bases between. CDR3 DNA: TGTGCCAGCAGTCCCGGGGACTTTCCCTACGAGCAGTACTTC. Translated, it gives CASSPGDFPYEQYF.

The chain couples TRBV30 to TRBJ1-1, with D unresolved. CDR3 length equals 15 residues. V was pared by 0 bases and J by 1 base, with 12 bases between. CDR1 is GTSNPN and CDR2 is SVGIG in the germline V gene (reference sequence). DNA of the CDR3: TGTGCCTGGAGTGTAACGCCTAGCTGGAACACTGAAGCTTTCTTT. Its translation is CAWSVTPSWNTEAFF.

The chain employs TRBV7-2 and TRBJ2-7, with a possible D match to TRBD2 (6 bases). This CDR3 is built from 15 residues. Trimming removed 3 bases from V and 0 bases from J, with 12 bases in between. From germline, CDR1 is SGHTA and CDR2 FQGNSA. The chain's CDR3 is CASSLEGPFSYEQYF. The CDR3 nucleotides are TGTGCCAGCAGCTTGGAGGGCCCTTTCTCCTACGAGCAGTACTTC.

The chain combines TRBV29-1 with TRBJ1-2, with D unresolved. Germline CDR1 SQVTM, CDR2 ANQGSEA. V shed 7 bases and J shed 3 bases, with 15 bases lying between them. The CDR3 runs 13 residues. The CDR3 nucleotides read TGCAGCGCCGTTCGCGGCTCAGACTATGGCTACACCTTC. This sequence encodes CSAVRGSDYGYTF.

This chain joins TRBV5-6 and TRBJ1-1; 8 positions match TRBD1. The CDR3 runs to 15 residues. J gave up 6 bases and V 3 bases, and 10 bases lay outside the gene matches. Germline V lookup: CDR1 SGHDT, CDR2 YYEEEE. CDR3 DNA: TGTGCCAGCAGCTCCCCTAACAGGGGGAATGCTGAAGCTTTCTTT. Translating it yields CASSSPNRGNAEAFF.

The rearrangement links TRBV28 to TRBJ2-2; D perhaps matches TRBD2 (5 bases). Germline CDR1 and CDR2: MDHEN and SYDVKM. This CDR3 has 15 amino acids. Trimming removed 10 bases at V and 1 base at J, with 16 bases between. The chain's CDR3 is CATMSGSGNTGELFF. CDR3 DNA sequence: TGTGCCACCATGAGTGGGAGCGGGAACACCGGGGAGCTGTTTTTT.

The genes are TRBV4-3 and TRBJ1-2; TRBD1 matches 9 bases. The CDR3 runs 16 residues. The V segment lost 1 base and the J segment 6 bases; nucleotides outside the gene matches: 9. Germline V gene data show CDR1 as LGHNA and CDR2 as YSLEER. The CDR3: CASSQGPGTGINGYTF. The DNA for the CDR3 is TGCGCCAGCAGCCAAGGACCCGGGACAGGGATAAATGGCTACACCTTC.

The chain carries TRBV5-1 and TRBJ1-1; maybe TRBD1 (5 bases). Germline V gene lookup returns CDR1 SGHRS and CDR2 YFSETQ. The germline V and J ends were trimmed by 2 bases and 1 base, with 9 bases remaining between them. The CDR3 totals 14 residues. The CDR3 DNA follows: TGCGCCAGCAGCTTCACTCAGGGGAACACTGAAGCTTTCTTT. Protein product: CASSFTQGNTEAFF.

There are a few counts of this clone. The V call is TRBV7-6, the J call TRBJ2-7, with TRBD2 matching 13 bases. Trimming took 3 bases from V and 7 from J; bases not matched to a gene: 18. Per the germline V gene, CDR1 is SGHVS and CDR2 is FNYEAQ. The CDR3 contains 19 residues. The DNA for the CDR3 is TGTGCCAGCAGCTTGGGCGGCAGGGGCGAAGTGACTAGCGGGAGGGAGCAGTACTTC. It yields the protein CASSLGGRGEVTSGREQYF.

The J gene is TRBJ1-1, the V gene TRBV5-1; D is possibly TRBD1 (6 bases). Trimming left V 0 bases short and J 0 bases short, with 9 bases between. Germline V CDR1 and CDR2: SGHRS, YFSETQ. The CDR3 sequence is 15 residues long. CDR3 amino acids: CASSLGTALNTEAFF. In nucleotides, the CDR3 is TGCGCCAGCAGCTTGGGGACAGCGTTGAACACTGAAGCTTTCTTT.

The chain has TRBV6-5 and TRBJ1-2; possibly TRBD1 for D (5 bases). The CDR3 has 13 residues. V dropped 0 bases and J dropped 4 bases, with 6 bases sitting between them. Germline V gives CDR1 MNHEY, CDR2 SVGAGI. The CDR3 here is CASSYSQGYGYTF. Written as DNA, the CDR3 is TGTGCCAGCAGTTACTCGCAGGGCTATGGCTACACCTTC.